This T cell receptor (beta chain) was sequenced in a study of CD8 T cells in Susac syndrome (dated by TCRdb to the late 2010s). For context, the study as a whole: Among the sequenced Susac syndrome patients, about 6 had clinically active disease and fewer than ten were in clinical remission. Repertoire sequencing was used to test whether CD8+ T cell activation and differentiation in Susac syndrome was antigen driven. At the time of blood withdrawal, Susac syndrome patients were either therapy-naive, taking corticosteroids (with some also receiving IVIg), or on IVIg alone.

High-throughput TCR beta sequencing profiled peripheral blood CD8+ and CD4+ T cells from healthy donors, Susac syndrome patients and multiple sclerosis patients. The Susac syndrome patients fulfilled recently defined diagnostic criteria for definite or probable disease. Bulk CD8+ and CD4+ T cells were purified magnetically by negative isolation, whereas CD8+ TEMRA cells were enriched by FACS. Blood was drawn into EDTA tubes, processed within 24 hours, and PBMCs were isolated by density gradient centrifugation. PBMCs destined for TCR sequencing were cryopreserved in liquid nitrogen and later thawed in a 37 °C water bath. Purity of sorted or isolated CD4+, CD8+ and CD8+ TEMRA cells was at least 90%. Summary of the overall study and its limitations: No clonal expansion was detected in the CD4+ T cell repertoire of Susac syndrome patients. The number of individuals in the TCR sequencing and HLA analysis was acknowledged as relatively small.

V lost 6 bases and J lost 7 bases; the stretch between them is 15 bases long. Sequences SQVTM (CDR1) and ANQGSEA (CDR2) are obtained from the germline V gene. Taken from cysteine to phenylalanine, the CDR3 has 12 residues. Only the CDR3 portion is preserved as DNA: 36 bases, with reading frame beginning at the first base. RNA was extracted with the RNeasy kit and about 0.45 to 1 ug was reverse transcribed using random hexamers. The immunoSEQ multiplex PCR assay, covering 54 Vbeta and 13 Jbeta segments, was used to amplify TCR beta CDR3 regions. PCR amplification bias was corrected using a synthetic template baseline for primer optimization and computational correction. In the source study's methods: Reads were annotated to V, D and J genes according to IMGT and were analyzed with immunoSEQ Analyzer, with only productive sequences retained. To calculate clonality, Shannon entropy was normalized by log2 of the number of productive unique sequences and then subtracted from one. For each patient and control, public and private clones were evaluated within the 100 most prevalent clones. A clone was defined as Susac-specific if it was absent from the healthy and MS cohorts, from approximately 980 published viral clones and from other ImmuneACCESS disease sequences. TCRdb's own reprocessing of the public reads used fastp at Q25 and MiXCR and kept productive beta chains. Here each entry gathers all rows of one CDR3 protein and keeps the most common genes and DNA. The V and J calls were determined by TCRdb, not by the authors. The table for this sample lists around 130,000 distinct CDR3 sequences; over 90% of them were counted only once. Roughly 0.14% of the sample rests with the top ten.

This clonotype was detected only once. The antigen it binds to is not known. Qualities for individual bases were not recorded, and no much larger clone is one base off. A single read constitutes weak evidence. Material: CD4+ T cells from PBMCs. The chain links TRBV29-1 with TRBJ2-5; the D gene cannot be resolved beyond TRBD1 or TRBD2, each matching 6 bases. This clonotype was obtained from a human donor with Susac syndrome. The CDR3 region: CSVEGGAGTQYF. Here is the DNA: TGCAGCGTGGAGGGGGGCGCAGGGACCCAGTACTTC.